One sample yielded the 3 T cell receptor beta chains listed below, sequenced in a study of T cell responses to AZD1222 COVID-19 vaccine. Assay used: immunoSEQ multiplex PCR; TCRdb lists only in-frame clones, some missing. The data show 120,000 or so clones, about 88% seen once. Sequenced here: peripheral blood, sampled on day 0 of AZD1222 vaccination. The source of these receptors is an adult in good health.

CDR3 sequence reads: CAISREKGADYGYTF. In DNA, the CDR3 is TGTGCCATCAGCCGCGAAAAGGGGGCTGACTATGGCTACACCTTC. The chain couples TRBV10-3 to TRBJ1-2; 7 nucleotides align to TRBD1. Germline CDR1 reads ENHRY; CDR2 reads SYGVKD. J was trimmed by 3 bases and V by 6 bases; bases with no gene match: 10. The CDR3 is 15 amino acids.

The V and J genes are TRBV11-2 and TRBJ2-6; TRBD1 aligns across 8 bases. The J segment lost 1 base and the V segment lost 4 bases, leaving 9 bases of the junction unmatched. CDR1 and CDR2 (germline): SGHAT, FQNNGV. The CDR3 has 18 residues. This CDR3 reads CASSYRDRSPSGANVLTF. CDR3 coding DNA: TGTGCCAGCAGCTACCGGGACAGGAGCCCTTCTGGGGCCAACGTCCTGACTTTC.

This clone appeared a single time. This rearrangement joins TRBV2 to TRBJ2-1, with 10 bases that match TRBD2. CDR3 length: 18 residues. V trimming: 3 bases; J trimming: 1 base; junction bases outside the gene matches: 9. CDR1 and CDR2 from the germline V gene are SNHLY and FYNNEI. CDR3 coding DNA: TGTGCCAGCAGTGAGGTATCTAGCGGGAGTTGGTCCTACAATGAGCAGTTCTTC. This encodes CASSEVSSGSWSYNEQFF.